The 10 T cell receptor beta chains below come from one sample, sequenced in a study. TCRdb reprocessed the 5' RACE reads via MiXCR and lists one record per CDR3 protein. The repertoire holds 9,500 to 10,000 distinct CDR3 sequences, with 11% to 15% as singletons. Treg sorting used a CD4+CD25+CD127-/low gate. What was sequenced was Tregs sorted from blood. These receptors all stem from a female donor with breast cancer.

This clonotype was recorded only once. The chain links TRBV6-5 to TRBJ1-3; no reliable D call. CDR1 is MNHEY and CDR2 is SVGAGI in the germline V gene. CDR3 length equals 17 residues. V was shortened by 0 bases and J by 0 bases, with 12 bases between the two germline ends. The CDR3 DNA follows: TGTGCCAGCAGTTACTCCCCCCAGGCCGGCTCTGGAAACACCATATATTTT. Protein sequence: CASSYSPQAGSGNTIYF.

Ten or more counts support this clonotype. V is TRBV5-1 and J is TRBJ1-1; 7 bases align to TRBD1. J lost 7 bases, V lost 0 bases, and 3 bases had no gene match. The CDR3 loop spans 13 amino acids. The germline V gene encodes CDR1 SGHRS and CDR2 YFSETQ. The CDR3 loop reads CASSLEGQREAFF. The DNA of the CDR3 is TGCGCCAGCAGCTTGGAGGGACAGCGTGAAGCTTTCTTT.

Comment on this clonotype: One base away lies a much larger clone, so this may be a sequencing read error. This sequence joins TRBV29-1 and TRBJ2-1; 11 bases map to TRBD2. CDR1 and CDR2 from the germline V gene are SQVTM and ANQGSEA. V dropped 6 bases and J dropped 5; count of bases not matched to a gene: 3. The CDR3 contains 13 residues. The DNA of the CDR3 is TGCAGCGTAACTAGCGGGGGAAACAATGAGCAGTTCTTC. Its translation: CSVTSGGNNEQFF.

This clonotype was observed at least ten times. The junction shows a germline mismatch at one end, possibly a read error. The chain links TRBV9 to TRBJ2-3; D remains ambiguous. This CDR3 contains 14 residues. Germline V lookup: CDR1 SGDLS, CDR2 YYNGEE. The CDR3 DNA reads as TGTGCCAGCAGCGAACTGGAAGGCACAGATACGCAGTGTTTT. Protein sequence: CASSELEGTDTQCF.

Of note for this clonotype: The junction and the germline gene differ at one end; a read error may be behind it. Written as DNA, the CDR3 is TGCGCCGGCAGGGAGACAGTAAGCACTGATACGCAGTATTTT. This encodes CAGRETVSTDTQYF. The chain has TRBV5-1 and TRBJ2-3; D might be TRBD1 or TRBD2, each matching 5 bases. Germline CDR1 and CDR2: SGHRS and YFSETQ. The CDR3 is 14 residues long.

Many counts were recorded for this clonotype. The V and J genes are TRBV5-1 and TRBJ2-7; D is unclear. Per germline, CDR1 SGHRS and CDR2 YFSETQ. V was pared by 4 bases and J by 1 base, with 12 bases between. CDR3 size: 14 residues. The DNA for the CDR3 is TGCGCCAGCAGCCCGACGGACGGTTCCTACGAGCAGTACTTC. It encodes CASSPTDGSYEQYF.

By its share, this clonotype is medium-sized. The CDR3 DNA reads as TGTGCCAGCAGCTTCTACGGGACTAGGGAAAAAGATACGCAGTATTTT. Translating gives CASSFYGTREKDTQYF. The gene calls are TRBV11-2 and TRBJ2-3; TRBD2 matches at 8 bases. From germline, CDR1 is SGHAT and CDR2 FQNNGV. This CDR3 spans 16 amino acids. V gave up 3 bases and J gave up 5 bases; unmatched junction bases: 10.

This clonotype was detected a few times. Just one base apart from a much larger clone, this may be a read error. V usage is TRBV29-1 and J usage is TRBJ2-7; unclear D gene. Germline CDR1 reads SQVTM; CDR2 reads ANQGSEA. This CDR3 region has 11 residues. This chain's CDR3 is CGRTEPYEQYF. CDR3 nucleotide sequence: TGCGGAAGGACCGAACCCTACGAGCAGTACTTC.

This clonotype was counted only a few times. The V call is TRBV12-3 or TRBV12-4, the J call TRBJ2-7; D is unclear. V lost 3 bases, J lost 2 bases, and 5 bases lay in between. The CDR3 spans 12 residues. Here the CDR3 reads CASSLGTYEQYF. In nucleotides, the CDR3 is TGTGCCAGCAGTTTGGGAACCTACGAGCAGTACTTC.

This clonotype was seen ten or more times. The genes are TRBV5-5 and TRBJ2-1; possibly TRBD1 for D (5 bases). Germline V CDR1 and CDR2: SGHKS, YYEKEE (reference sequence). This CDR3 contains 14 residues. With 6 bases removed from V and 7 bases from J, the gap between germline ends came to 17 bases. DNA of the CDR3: TGTGCCAGCACCAGTAGGGGTGGCTCAAATGAGCAGTTCTTC. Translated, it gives CASTSRGGSNEQFF.